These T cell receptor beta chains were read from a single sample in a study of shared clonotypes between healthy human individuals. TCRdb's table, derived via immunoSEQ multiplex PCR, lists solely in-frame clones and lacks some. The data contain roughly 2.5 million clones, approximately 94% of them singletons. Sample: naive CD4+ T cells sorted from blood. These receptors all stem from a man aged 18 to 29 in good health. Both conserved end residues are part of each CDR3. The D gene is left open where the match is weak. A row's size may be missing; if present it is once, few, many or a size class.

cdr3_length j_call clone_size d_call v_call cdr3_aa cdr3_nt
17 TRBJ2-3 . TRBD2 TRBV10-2 CASSDTKREKSADTQYF TGCGCCAGCAGTGACACCAAGCGGGAGAAGTCAGCAGATACGCAGTATTTT
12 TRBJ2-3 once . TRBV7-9 CASSPVSDTQYF TGTGCCAGCAGCCCGGTGTCAGATACGCAGTATTTT
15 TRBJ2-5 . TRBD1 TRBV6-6 CASLATGTGLETQYF TGTGCCAGTTTAGCAACCGGGACAGGATTAGAGACCCAGTACTTC
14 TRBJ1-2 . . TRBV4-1 CASSTRGLDYGYTF TGCGCCAGCTCGACACGGGGGCTGGACTATGGCTACACCTTC
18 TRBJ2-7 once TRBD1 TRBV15 CATSRASWGQSPSYEQYF TGTGCCACCAGCAGAGCTAGTTGGGGACAGAGTCCCTCCTACGAGCAGTACTTC
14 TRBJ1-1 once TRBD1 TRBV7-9 CASSEGQPNTEAFF TGTGCCAGCAGCGAGGGACAGCCGAACACTGAAGCTTTCTTT
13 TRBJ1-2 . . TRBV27 CASSLSRGPGYTF TGTGCCAGCAGTTTATCCCGGGGACCGGGCTACACCTTC
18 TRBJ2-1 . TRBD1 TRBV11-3 CASSSHRWGQGESNEQFF TGTGCCAGCAGCTCTCACCGCTGGGGACAGGGGGAATCCAATGAGCAGTTCTTC
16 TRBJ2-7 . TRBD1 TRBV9 CASSVERTGHFGEQYF TGTGCCAGCAGCGTAGAACGGACAGGGCATTTTGGAGAGCAGTACTTC
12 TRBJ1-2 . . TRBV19 CASSIKGYGYTF TGTGCCAGTAGTATAAAGGGGTACGGCTACACCTTC
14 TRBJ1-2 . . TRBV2 CASSERGRLYGYTF TGTGCCAGCAGTGAAAGGGGACGGCTATATGGCTACACCTTC
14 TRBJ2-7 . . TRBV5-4 CASSYYMPPYEQYF TGTGCCAGCAGCTACTACATGCCGCCCTACGAGCAGTACTTC
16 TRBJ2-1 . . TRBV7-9 CASSSPTERGYNEQFF TGTGCCAGCAGCTCCCCGACCGAGAGAGGATACAATGAGCAGTTCTTC
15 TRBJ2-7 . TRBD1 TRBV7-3 CASSLRDRDRGEQYF TGTGCCAGCAGCTTACGGGACAGGGACAGGGGCGAGCAGTACTTC
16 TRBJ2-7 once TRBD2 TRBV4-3 CASSQIRGGTPYEQYF TGCGCCAGCAGCCAAATCCGCGGGGGAACCCCCTACGAGCAGTACTTC
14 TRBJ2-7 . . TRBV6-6 CASSYVIQGYEQYF TGTGCCAGCAGTTACGTTATACAGGGCTACGAGCAGTACTTC
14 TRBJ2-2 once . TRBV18 CASSPQMDTGELFF TGTGCCAGCTCACCACAGATGGACACCGGGGAGCTGTTTTTT
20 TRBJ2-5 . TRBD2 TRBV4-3 CASSQASLRRGAGAQETQYF TGCGCCAGCAGCCAAGCCTCCCTACGCCGGGGAGCGGGAGCCCAAGAGACCCAGTACTTC
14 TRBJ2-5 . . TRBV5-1 CASSTALGGETQYF TGCGCCAGCAGCACAGCCCTAGGAGGAGAGACCCAGTACTTC
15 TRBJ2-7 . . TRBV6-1 CASSLVVTIFYEQYF TGTGCCAGCAGCTTGGTCGTCACGATTTTTTACGAGCAGTACTTC
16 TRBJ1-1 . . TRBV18 CASSDVGALNSTEAFF TGTGCCAGCTCAGACGTGGGGGCCTTAAATTCCACTGAAGCTTTCTTT
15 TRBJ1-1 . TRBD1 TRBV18 CASSRPGRGDTEAFF TGTGCCAGCTCACGACCCGGCAGGGGGGACACTGAAGCTTTCTTT
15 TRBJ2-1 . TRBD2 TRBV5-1 CASSLSVAGGNEQFF TGCGCCAGCAGCTTGAGTGTAGCGGGAGGGAATGAGCAGTTCTTC
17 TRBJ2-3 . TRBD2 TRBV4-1 CASSQAVDSGSTDTQYF TGCGCCAGCAGCCAAGCTGTGGATAGCGGGAGCACAGATACGCAGTATTTT
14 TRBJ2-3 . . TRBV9 CASSVSVSTDTQYF TGTGCCAGCAGCGTTAGCGTTAGCACAGATACGCAGTATTTT
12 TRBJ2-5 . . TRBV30 CAATGAGETQYF TGTGCCGCAACGGGGGCCGGAGAGACCCAGTACTTC
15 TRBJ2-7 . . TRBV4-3 CASSQDRGSFYEQYF TGCGCCAGCAGCCAAGATCGGGGCAGCTTCTACGAGCAGTACTTC
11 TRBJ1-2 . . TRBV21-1 CASSKERGYTF TGTGCCAGCAGCAAAGAGAGGGGCTACACCTTC
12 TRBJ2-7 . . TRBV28 CASRPEPGQQYF TGTGCCAGCAGGCCCGAGCCGGGACAGCAGTACTTC
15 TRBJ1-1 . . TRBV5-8 CASSLSRGANTEAFF TGTGCCAGCAGCTTATCCAGGGGAGCGAACACTGAAGCTTTCTTT
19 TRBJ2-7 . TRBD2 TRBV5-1 CASSLPRTSGGRITYEQYF TGCGCCAGCAGCTTACCACGGACTAGCGGGGGGCGAATTACCTACGAGCAGTACTTC
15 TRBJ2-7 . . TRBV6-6 CASSRRGWSSYEQYF TGTGCCAGCAGTCGTCGTGGTTGGAGCTCCTACGAGCAGTACTTC
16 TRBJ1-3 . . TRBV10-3 CAISESLQGSGNTIYF TGTGCCATCAGTGAGTCTTTACAGGGCTCTGGAAACACCATATATTTT
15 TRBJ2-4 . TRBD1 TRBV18 CASSSRDRERDIQYF TGTGCCAGCTCATCCCGGGACAGGGAAAGGGACATTCAGTACTTC
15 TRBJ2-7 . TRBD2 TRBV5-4 CASRTGTSGRNEQYF TGTGCCAGCAGGACCGGGACTAGCGGGAGAAACGAGCAGTACTTC
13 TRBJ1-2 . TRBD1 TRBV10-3 CAITTGENYGYTF TGTGCCATCACCACAGGGGAAAACTATGGCTACACCTTC
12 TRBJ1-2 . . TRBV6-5 CASSPGRYGYTF TGTGCCAGCAGTCCCGGACGTTATGGCTACACCTTC
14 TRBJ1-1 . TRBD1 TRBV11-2 CASSLAQGVTEAFF TGTGCCAGCAGCTTAGCACAGGGGGTCACTGAAGCTTTCTTT
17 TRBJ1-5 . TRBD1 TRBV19 CASCHGTGVYSNQPQHF TGTGCCAGCTGCCACGGGACAGGGGTTTATAGCAATCAGCCCCAGCATTTT
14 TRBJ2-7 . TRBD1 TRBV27 CATRDRAPPYEQYF TGTGCCACCAGGGACAGGGCCCCCCCCTACGAGCAGTACTTC
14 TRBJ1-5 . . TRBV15 CATSTRGEYQPQHF TGTGCCACCAGCACGCGGGGGGAGTATCAGCCCCAGCATTTT
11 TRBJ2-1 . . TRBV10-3 CAISDGDEQFF TGTGCCATCAGTGATGGGGACGAGCAGTTCTTC
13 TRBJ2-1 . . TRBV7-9 CASSPLPHNEQFF TGTGCCAGCAGCCCCCTGCCCCACAATGAGCAGTTCTTC
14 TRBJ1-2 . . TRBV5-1 CASSGAGPLGGYTF TGCGCCAGCAGCGGGGCCGGGCCCCTAGGGGGCTACACCTTC
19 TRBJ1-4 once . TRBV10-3 CAISESVGGRPGTNEKLFF TGTGCCATCAGTGAGTCGGTGGGGGGACGGCCGGGGACTAATGAAAAACTGTTTTTT
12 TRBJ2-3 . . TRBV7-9 CASSPTADTQYF TGTGCCAGCAGCCCTACAGCTGATACGCAGTATTTT
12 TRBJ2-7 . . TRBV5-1 CASSLTRNEQYF TGCGCCAGCAGCTTGACCAGAAACGAGCAGTACTTC
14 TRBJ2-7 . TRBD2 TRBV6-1 CASLFSGGTYEQYF TGTGCCAGCCTTTTTAGCGGGGGCACCTACGAGCAGTACTTC
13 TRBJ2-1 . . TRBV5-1 CASSLDGVNEQFF TGCGCCAGCAGCCTCGACGGGGTCAATGAGCAGTTCTTC
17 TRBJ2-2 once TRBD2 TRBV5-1 CASSLVVAGGYTGELFF TGCGCCAGCAGCTTGGTGGTAGCGGGGGGATACACCGGGGAGCTGTTTTTT
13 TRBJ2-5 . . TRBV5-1 CASSNPSEETQYF TGCGCCAGCAGCAACCCCTCGGAGGAGACCCAGTACTTC
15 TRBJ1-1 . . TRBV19 CASSMGPHPNTEAFF TGTGCCAGTAGCATGGGACCACATCCGAACACTGAAGCTTTCTTT
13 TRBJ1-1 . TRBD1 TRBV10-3 CAISRDSSTEAFF TGTGCCATCAGCCGGGACAGTAGCACTGAAGCTTTCTTT